The T cell receptor beta chain under discussion was sequenced for a study of long-term antiretroviral therapy in people with HIV. Looking at the study overall: Of all samples, the earliest predate the 2015 immediate-ART recommendation by about a decade.

This CDR3 is built from 15 residues. Trimming pared 3 bases from V and 6 bases from J, leaving 16 bases between. Germline values: CDR1 SNHLY, CDR2 FYNNEI. The authors ran the immunoSEQ assay, v3.0, at survey level. The target of sequencing was roughly 40,000-55,000 T-cell genomes per sample. This table comes from immunoSEQ multiplex PCR, and its TCRdb copy is limited to in-frame clones, with some not included. The sample has some 22,000 clones; around nine tenths are singletons. For this clone: Its target is unknown.

Findings and limits, study-wide: The blood, collected between about 2003 and 2017, was possibly taken under older ART regimens.

This specimen was unsorted PBMCs, taken 0.6 years after starting antiretroviral therapy. This receptor was obtained from a man in his fifties or sixties with HIV. The V gene is TRBV2, the J gene TRBJ2-3; a weak D match, TRBD1 (6 bases). CDR3 in amino acids: CASSDRQEFADTQYF. The CDR3 DNA reads TGTGCCAGCAGTGATCGACAGGAATTCGCGGATACGCAGTATTTT.